Listed below are T cell receptor beta chains from one sample, sequenced in a study of blood T cells in healthy people across ages. In TCRdb, the 5' RACE reads were re-called with MiXCR into one record per CDR3 protein. Among 450,000 to 700,000 distinct CDR3 sequences listed, approximately 25% were seen once. Sequenced sample: blood. These TCRs come from a woman aged 65 to 85 in good health. The CDR3 runs from the conserved cysteine through the conserved F or W. The D gene is left open where the match is weak. Size tells how often a clone was seen (once, few, many) or the class of an expanded clone, and some rows leave it out.

size,V,J,D,CDR3,DNA
-,TRBV7-9,TRBJ2-3,TRBD2,CASRNTGGTDTQYF,TGTGCCAGCAGGAATACGGGGGGGACAGATACGCAGTATTTT
-,TRBV11-3,TRBJ2-1,-,CASSLFAQTYNEQFF,TGTGCCAGCAGCTTGTTCGCCCAGACCTACAATGAGCAGTTCTTC
-,TRBV6-5,TRBJ2-7,-,CASSYGGEFREQYF,TGTGCCAGCAGTTACGGAGGGGAGTTCAGGGAGCAGTACTTC
few,TRBV24-1,TRBJ2-5,-,CATSDYTSGQETQYF,TGTGCCACCAGTGATTATACCAGCGGACAAGAGACCCAGTACTTC
-,TRBV7-9,TRBJ1-1,-,CASSEGGGMNTEAFF,TGTGCCAGCAGCGAAGGAGGGGGGATGAACACTGAAGCTTTCTTT
few,TRBV11-1,TRBJ1-6,-,CASSLGGLRNSPLHF,TGTGCCAGCAGCTTAGGGGGCCTACGAAATTCACCCCTCCACTTT
-,TRBV7-9,TRBJ2-7,-,CASSLTGTASSYEQYF,TGTGCCAGCAGCTTAACCGGGACGGCGAGCTCCTACGAGCAGTACTTC
few,TRBV20-1,TRBJ2-3,TRBD2,CSVREAGGYTDTQYF,TGCAGTGTAAGAGAGGCGGGGGGATACACAGATACGCAGTATTTT
-,TRBV2,TRBJ2-3,-,CASSEAAGRSTDTQYF,TGTGCCAGCAGTGAAGCGGCGGGGAGGAGCACAGATACGCAGTATTTT
-,TRBV15,TRBJ2-1,TRBD2,CATSTAGAPYLNEQFF,TGTGCCACCAGCACAGCGGGAGCCCCCTACCTTAATGAGCAGTTCTTC
-,TRBV11-3,TRBJ2-7,-,CASSQQNYEQYF,TGTGCCAGCAGCCAGCAGAATTACGAGCAGTACTTC
-,TRBV20-1,TRBJ1-1,-,CSARGHVNTEAFF,TGCAGTGCTCGAGGACACGTGAACACTGAAGCTTTCTTT
few,TRBV27,TRBJ1-1,-,CASSRPKGNRMNTEAFF,TGTGCCAGCAGTCGCCCCAAGGGTAATCGTATGAACACTGAAGCTTTCTTT
-,TRBV15,TRBJ2-7,-,CATSSLDEQYF,TGTGCCACCAGCTCGCTTGACGAGCAGTACTTC
few,TRBV7-6,TRBJ2-5,-,CASSLLAIGGTQYF,TGTGCCAGCAGTCTGTTAGCGATAGGAGGGACCCAGTACTTC
few,TRBV7-9,TRBJ2-5,TRBD1,CASSFLGQTQETQYF,TGTGCCAGCAGCTTTCTGGGACAGACCCAAGAGACCCAGTACTTC
many,TRBV7-2,TRBJ1-2,TRBD1,CASSLRGRDYGYTF,TGTGCCAGCAGCCTCAGGGGGCGAGACTATGGCTACACCTTC
-,TRBV12-3/TRBV12-4,TRBJ1-4,TRBD1,CASSFRYRGVATNEKLFF,TGTGCCAGCAGTTTTAGGTACAGGGGGGTTGCAACTAATGAAAAACTGTTTTTT
-,TRBV6-1,TRBJ2-2,TRBD2,CASNPLAGVTGELFF,TGTGCCAGCAACCCTTTAGCGGGGGTCACCGGGGAGCTGTTTTTT
few,TRBV29-1,TRBJ2-3,TRBD1,CSVEKPGDRVTDTQYF,TGCAGCGTTGAAAAACCGGGGGACAGGGTTACAGATACGCAGTATTTT
few,TRBV20-1,TRBJ1-2,-,CSAPDSHGYTF,TGCAGTGCCCCGGACAGTCATGGCTACACCTTC
few,TRBV20-1,TRBJ2-1,-,CSAKSVYSYNEQFF,TGCAGTGCTAAGTCGGTTTACTCCTACAATGAGCAGTTCTTC
-,TRBV18,TRBJ1-1,TRBD1,CASSFGQDTEAFF,TGTGCCAGCTCATTCGGACAGGACACTGAAGCTTTCTTT
-,TRBV9,TRBJ2-3,TRBD2,CASSPQLRGGLDTQYF,TGTGCCAGCAGCCCCCAGCTTCGGGGGGGCTTAGATACGCAGTATTTT
-,TRBV20-1,TRBJ2-3,-,CSARLLGGVSTDTQYF,TGCAGTGCTAGATTGTTAGGCGGAGTCAGCACAGATACGCAGTATTTT
few,TRBV12-3/TRBV12-4,TRBJ1-5,-,CASGTVSNSNQPQHF,TGTGCCAGCGGGACTGTGTCCAATAGCAATCAGCCCCAGCATTTT
few,TRBV7-8,TRBJ1-5,-,CASSSEVRNQPQHF,TGTGCCAGCAGCTCGGAGGTACGCAATCAGCCCCAGCATTTT
few,TRBV6-2/TRBV6-3,TRBJ2-5,-,CASSYVYGGRQETQYF,TGTGCCAGCAGTTACGTCTACGGGGGCCGACAAGAGACCCAGTACTTC
few,TRBV6-6,TRBJ1-2,TRBD1,CASSYEGQGANYGYTF,TGTGCCAGCAGTTACGAAGGCCAGGGGGCTAACTATGGCTACACCTTC
few,TRBV4-3,TRBJ2-7,TRBD1,CASSQEWETGAFLPSYEQYF,TGCGCCAGCAGCCAAGAGTGGGAGACAGGGGCATTCCTGCCCTCCTACGAGCAGTACTTC
-,TRBV6-6,TRBJ1-1,TRBD1,CASSYRQGLAEAFF,TGTGCCAGCAGTTACCGACAGGGGTTGGCTGAAGCTTTCTTT
few,TRBV7-9,TRBJ2-1,TRBD1,CASSLVDRANGQFF,TGTGCCAGCAGCTTAGTCGACAGGGCTAACGGGCAGTTCTTC
-,TRBV7-9,TRBJ2-7,TRBD1,CASSRPGTGVYEQYF,TGTGCCAGCAGCCGCCCCGGGACAGGGGTCTACGAGCAGTACTTC
-,TRBV24-1,TRBJ2-5,TRBD2,CATSDLQAGTETQYF,TGTGCCACCAGTGATTTGCAAGCGGGGACGGAGACCCAGTACTTC
-,TRBV7-9,TRBJ1-4,-,CASSLGSGDEKLFF,TGTGCCAGCAGCTTAGGGTCGGGGGATGAAAAACTGTTTTTT
-,TRBV19,TRBJ2-2,TRBD1,CASSLNRGQGVTGELFF,TGTGCCAGTAGTCTCAATAGAGGACAGGGGGTTACCGGGGAGCTGTTTTTT
-,TRBV6-5,TRBJ2-1,-,CASSFRGRRANEQFF,TGTGCCAGCAGTTTCAGGGGACGACGGGCCAATGAGCAGTTCTTC
few,TRBV7-2,TRBJ2-1,TRBD2,CASSFTSGGEQFF,TGTGCCAGCAGCTTCACTAGCGGGGGCGAGCAGTTCTTC
-,TRBV6-2/TRBV6-3,TRBJ2-7,TRBD2,CASTRRAGANVYEQYF,TGTGCCAGCACCCGGCGAGCGGGGGCAAACGTTTACGAGCAGTACTTC
many,TRBV7-2,TRBJ1-4,-,CASSLVRGGPNEKLFF,TGTGCCAGCAGCTTAGTCCGGGGCGGCCCTAATGAAAAACTGTTTTTT
few,TRBV20-1,TRBJ2-5,TRBD1,CSARSQGPETQYF,TGCAGTGCTAGATCACAGGGGCCAGAGACCCAGTACTTC
-,TRBV7-2,TRBJ2-5,-,CASSFVAEQYF,TGTGCCAGCAGCTTTGTGGCGGAGCAGTACTTC
-,TRBV20-1,TRBJ2-4,-,CSARDPLGSSKNIQYF,TGCAGTGCTAGAGATCCCCTGGGCTCCTCCAAAAACATTCAGTACTTC
few,TRBV25-1,TRBJ2-7,-,CASSYSLNYERYF,TGTGCCAGCAGTTACAGTCTAAACTACGAGCGGTACTTC
-,TRBV20-1,TRBJ1-2,-,CSASSSGGNYGYTF,TGCAGTGCTTCCTCGTCGGGGGGTAACTATGGCTACACCTTC
-,TRBV20-1,TRBJ2-7,-,CSARIKGYEQYF,TGCAGTGCCCGAATAAAGGGGTACGAGCAGTACTTC
-,TRBV2,TRBJ1-2,-,CASSVTSGGYTF,TGTGCCAGCAGTGTTACCTCCGGTGGCTACACCTTC
few,TRBV20-1,TRBJ2-3,TRBD1,CSARGRGHTDTQYF,TGCAGTGCTAGAGGCAGGGGGCACACAGATACGCAGTATTTT
-,TRBV7-2,TRBJ1-1,-,CASSPGPSNTEAFF,TGTGCCAGCAGCCCAGGACCTTCGAACACTGAAGCTTTCTTT
-,TRBV6-5,TRBJ2-1,TRBD2,CASSLSGVGNNEQFF,TGTGCCAGCAGTCTCAGCGGGGTAGGAAACAATGAGCAGTTCTTC
few,TRBV5-6,TRBJ1-6,-,CASSLGVQAPNSPLHF,TGTGCCAGCAGCCTGGGGGTACAGGCACCTAATTCACCCCTCCACTTT
many,TRBV29-1,TRBJ2-5,TRBD1,CSIGQGEF,TGCAGCATAGGACAGGGGGAGTTC
-,TRBV14,TRBJ2-1,TRBD1,CASSQDTGTGASNEQFF,TGTGCCAGCAGCCAAGATACGGGGACAGGGGCAAGCAATGAGCAGTTCTTC
-,TRBV3-1,TRBJ2-7,TRBD2,CASSLRLAGGSEQYF,TGTGCCAGCAGCCTGAGACTAGCGGGGGGGTCCGAGCAGTACTTC
-,TRBV24-1,TRBJ2-5,TRBD1,CATSAYRGLEETQYF,TGTGCCACCAGTGCTTACAGGGGGCTGGAAGAGACCCAGTACTTC
few,TRBV2,TRBJ2-1,-,CASSASSIYNEQFF,TGTGCCAGCAGTGCGAGTAGTATCTACAATGAGCAGTTCTTC
few,TRBV14,TRBJ2-1,TRBD2,CASSQETLAGGLWDEQFF,TGTGCCAGCAGCCAAGAGACCCTAGCGGGGGGGCTTTGGGATGAGCAGTTCTTC
-,TRBV18,TRBJ2-7,-,CASSPRPYTGEQYF,TGTGCCAGCTCACCACGTCCCTATACAGGCGAGCAGTACTTC
-,TRBV7-2,TRBJ2-4,TRBD2,CASSLDGAGVAKNIQYF,TGTGCCAGCAGCTTAGATGGTGCGGGGGTAGCCAAAAACATTCAGTACTTC
-,TRBV6-5,TRBJ2-2,TRBD2,CASSYSSLAGRNTGELFF,TGTGCCAGCAGTTACTCTTCACTAGCGGGGAGGAACACCGGGGAGCTGTTTTTT